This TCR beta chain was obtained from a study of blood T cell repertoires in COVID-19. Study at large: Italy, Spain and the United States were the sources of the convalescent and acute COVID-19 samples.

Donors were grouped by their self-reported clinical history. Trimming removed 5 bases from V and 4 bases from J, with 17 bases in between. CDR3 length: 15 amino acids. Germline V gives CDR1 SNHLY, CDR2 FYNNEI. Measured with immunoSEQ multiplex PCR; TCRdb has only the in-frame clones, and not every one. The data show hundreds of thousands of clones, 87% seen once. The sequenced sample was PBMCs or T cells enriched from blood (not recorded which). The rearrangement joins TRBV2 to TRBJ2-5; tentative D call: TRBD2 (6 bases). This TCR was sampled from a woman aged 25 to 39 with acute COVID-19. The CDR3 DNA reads TGTGCCAGCAGTTTTATCGGGGGAACGGGAGAGACCCAGTACTTC. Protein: CASSFIGGTGETQYF.